A selection of T cell receptor beta chains follows, all from one sample in a study of T-cell memory formation after mild COVID-19. TCRdb re-called the 5' RACE reads through MiXCR, storing one row per CDR3 protein. The sample has around 250,000 distinct CDR3 sequences, less than 20% seen once. The sample taken for sequencing was PBMCs or a T cell subset sorted from them (not recorded which). The receptors shown here come from an adult woman who had mild COVID-19 (a few samples of this study predate the infection). Cell type and time point are not known. The CDR3 runs from the conserved cysteine through the conserved F or W. Each record gives: clone size, V gene, J gene, D gene, CDR3 DNA, CDR3 protein. A D gene is named only where the DNA matches it firmly. Not all rows give a size; the values are once, few, many and, for expanded clones, a class.

clone size: few; V gene: TRBV30; J gene: TRBJ1-5; D gene: .; CDR3 DNA: TGTGCCTCGTCCCGAGGGGAAAGTCAGCCCCAGCATTTT; CDR3 protein: CASSRGESQPQHF
clone size: few; V gene: TRBV5-1; J gene: TRBJ2-1; D gene: TRBD2; CDR3 DNA: TGCGCCAGCTGGCGGGAGAACGGCGGTGAGCAGTTCTTC; CDR3 protein: CASWRENGGEQFF
clone size: .; V gene: TRBV5-1; J gene: TRBJ2-1; D gene: .; CDR3 DNA: TGCGCCAGCAGCTTGACTACAGGGAAAGGGCAGTTCTTC; CDR3 protein: CASSLTTGKGQFF
clone size: .; V gene: TRBV7-2; J gene: TRBJ2-2; D gene: .; CDR3 DNA: TGTGCCAGCAGCCCGCAGGGATCTACCGGGGAGCTGTTTTTT; CDR3 protein: CASSPQGSTGELFF
clone size: few; V gene: TRBV6-2/TRBV6-3; J gene: TRBJ2-1; D gene: .; CDR3 DNA: TGTGCCAGCAGTTACTCGTCCGGGGGTGTGACCTACAATGAGCAGTTCTTC; CDR3 protein: CASSYSSGGVTYNEQFF
clone size: few; V gene: TRBV15; J gene: TRBJ2-3; D gene: .; CDR3 DNA: TGTGCCACCCTGGAGGGTGGCACAGATACGCAGTATTTT; CDR3 protein: CATLEGGTDTQYF
clone size: .; V gene: TRBV7-2; J gene: TRBJ2-4; D gene: .; CDR3 DNA: TGTGCCAGCAGCTTAGGACCCCCACAGGGAGTGATCCGGGCCAAAAACATTCAGTACTTC; CDR3 protein: CASSLGPPQGVIRAKNIQYF
clone size: .; V gene: TRBV2; J gene: TRBJ2-1; D gene: TRBD2; CDR3 DNA: TGTGCCAGCAGAGTAGCGGGGTTGGTTCGTAATGAGCAGTTCTTC; CDR3 protein: CASRVAGLVRNEQFF
clone size: .; V gene: TRBV4-1; J gene: TRBJ2-5; D gene: .; CDR3 DNA: TGCGCCAGCAGCCGCGGTTTATCCCCAGGAGGGACCCAGTACTTC; CDR3 protein: CASSRGLSPGGTQYF
clone size: few; V gene: TRBV5-1; J gene: TRBJ2-1; D gene: .; CDR3 DNA: TGCGCCAGCAGCTTGGTCCCTGGTTACAATGAGCAGTTCTTC; CDR3 protein: CASSLVPGYNEQFF